This T cell receptor (beta chain) appears in the sequencing data of a study of OX40 agonist ivuxolimab in advanced cancers. Study information: Dose-escalation patients were diagnosed with hepatocellular carcinoma, melanoma, renal cell cancer or head and neck cancer. Study-wide results and caveats: Relatively little clonal expansion, among the lowest observed, appeared in partial responders at 0.1-3.0 mg/kg. What antigens the expanded peripheral T cells recognized was never established.

CDR3 length: 15 amino acids. CDR1 and CDR2 (germline): SGHAT, FQNNGV. Trimming removed 7 bases from V and 1 base from J, with 15 bases in between. Excluded were patients having autoimmune disease history or systemic immunosuppression. Clones were sequenced by immunoSEQ multiplex PCR, and TCRdb holds only the in-frame ones, with some missing. The sample holds more than 60,000 clones; about 89% are singletons and the top ten take roughly 4%. As to this clone: The antigen remains undetermined.

This material consisted of CD4+ or CD8+ T cells sorted from blood, taken in a trial of the OX40 agonist ivuxolimab. The TCR comes from an adult with an advanced solid tumor such as melanoma, head and neck, liver or kidney cancer. J is TRBJ2-3 and V is TRBV11-2, with unresolved D. This chain's CDR3 is CASTKLVGGTDTQYF. The CDR3, as DNA: TGTGCCAGCACCAAGTTGGTAGGAGGCACAGATACGCAGTATTTT.